The source of this T cell receptor beta chain is a study of shared clonotypes between healthy human individuals. Study overall: The people who gave samples were a couple of women and a few men aged 18 to 49. Study outcomes and limitations: Of the naive CD4 clonotypes, roughly 5.5% were shared across a handful of donors. For sorted subsets, rarefaction showed incomplete sequencing despite large depth.

CD45RO-negative, CCR7-selected cells formed the naive CD8 fraction, which excluded terminally differentiated effector memory CD45RA+ cells. Participating donors were healthy, HIV-negative adults free of recent acute infections or vaccinations. Trimming removed 1 base from V and 4 bases from J; junction bases left unmatched: 5. Germline assignment: CDR1 MNHEY and CDR2 SMNVEV (reference sequence). The CDR3 is 15 amino acids. Assay used: immunoSEQ multiplex PCR; TCRdb lists only in-frame clones, some missing. The profile shows around 2.1 million clones, just over 90% of them singletons. Comment on this clone: The target antigen is unknown.

The TCR was taken from a man between 18 and 35 years old in good health. Some clones in this sample may be carry-over from other donors' samples. This rearrangement joins TRBV27 to TRBJ2-7, with 9 bases aligning to TRBD1. The source material was naive CD8+ T cells from PBMCs. This CDR3 reads CASSLLSQGAYEQYF. The CDR3 region has the DNA TGTGCCAGCAGTTTATTGTCACAGGGGGCGTACGAGCAGTACTTC.